This T cell receptor (beta chain) was captured by sequencing in a study of post-analysis software for immune sequencing data. Study background: Both relapsing-remitting and secondary progressive multiple sclerosis featured among the disease courses, as did progressive-relapsing multiple sclerosis.

This clonotype was seen a handful of times. Its target is unknown. Tagging with unique molecular identifiers was a feature of the TCR beta cDNA libraries. Once about 0.85 to 11 million T cells were used, roughly 0.5 million cDNA molecules resulted. TCRdb passed the PCR reads through MiXCR, listing each CDR3 protein once. The sample carries 750,000 to 950,000 distinct CDR3 sequences, about 50% recorded once. Study observations and caveats: By F measure, strong co-clustering occurred among samples prepared in the same batch. Multiple sclerosis patients had significantly lower normalized Chao1 diversity than controls.

The sample consisted of blood. The receptor comes from a girl aged 5-17 years with multiple sclerosis.

DNA of the CDR3: TGCGCCAGCAGCCAAGACCCGACAGGCCTTCCCTACGAGCAGTACTTC. Translated, it gives CASSQDPTGLPYEQYF. The chain recombines TRBV4-1 with TRBJ2-7; TRBD1 is a possible D gene (6 bases). The V end lost 0 bases, the J end lost 2 bases, and 14 bases lay between the germline ends. CDR1 MGHRA and CDR2 YSYEKL come from the germline V gene. The CDR3 contains 16 residues.